These 2 T cell receptor beta chains were all obtained from the same sample, sequenced in a study of blood T cell repertoires in COVID-19. The protocol was immunoSEQ multiplex PCR, while the TCRdb copy is restricted to in-frame clones and leaves out a portion. Among 150,000 or so clones listed, roughly 80% were seen once. Sequenced sample: peripheral blood. Source of these receptors: a human donor in a cohort sampled during active COVID-19.

This chain joins TRBV5-5 and TRBJ1-4; the D gene is possibly TRBD1 (5 bases). The germline V gene encodes CDR1 SGHKS and CDR2 YYEKEE (reference sequence). The CDR3 sequence is 16 residues long. The V gene lost 0 bases and the J gene lost 0 bases, with 9 bases spanning the gap. CDR3 residues: CASSLGDSATNEKLFF. The CDR3 coding sequence is TGTGCCAGCAGCTTGGGGGACTCTGCAACTAATGAAAAACTGTTTTTT.

The rearrangement links TRBV18 to TRBJ2-2; maybe TRBD1 (5 bases). V was cut by 1 base and J by 1 base, with 10 bases left in between. Germline values: CDR1 KGHSH, CDR2 LQKENI. The CDR3 is 16 residues long. CDR3 sequence: CASSPRVQENTGELFF. CDR3 sequence (DNA): TGTGCCAGCTCACCACGGGTACAGGAGAACACCGGGGAGCTGTTTTTT.